A selection of T cell receptor beta chains follows, all from one sample in a study of PD-1 blockade in mismatch repair-deficient tumors. Sequencing was performed with immunoSEQ multiplex PCR; in TCRdb, only in-frame clones are kept and a portion is missing. The profile shows fewer than 100,000 clones, around 85% of them singletons. The sample consisted of peripheral blood, taken 12 weeks after starting pembrolizumab. These receptors were collected from an adult with mismatch repair-deficient cancer. Each CDR3 is given with its conserved first and last residue. The order of the fields is V gene, J gene, D gene, clone size, CDR3 DNA, CDR3 protein. The D gene is left open where the match is weak. Clone sizes are given selectively: once, few, many, or a class where the clone is expanded.

v_call: TRBV7-9; j_call: TRBJ2-6; d_call: TRBD2; clone_size: NA; cdr3_nt: TGTGCCAGCAGCCGGACTAGCGGCGGGAGGTACGCTGGGGCCAACGTCCTGACTTTC; cdr3_aa: CASSRTSGGRYAGANVLTF
v_call: TRBV5-1; j_call: TRBJ2-5; d_call: NA; clone_size: NA; cdr3_nt: TGCGCCAGCAGCTTGGCACAGAACCAAGAGACCCAGTACTTC; cdr3_aa: CASSLAQNQETQYF
v_call: TRBV6-6; j_call: TRBJ1-3; d_call: TRBD1; clone_size: NA; cdr3_nt: TGTGCCAGCCAGGGGGACGGAAACACCATATATTTT; cdr3_aa: CASQGDGNTIYF
v_call: TRBV7-2; j_call: TRBJ2-3; d_call: NA; clone_size: NA; cdr3_nt: TGTGCCAGCAGCTTAGAAAAGCGGGCGTTCACAGATACGCAGTATTTT; cdr3_aa: CASSLEKRAFTDTQYF
v_call: TRBV15; j_call: TRBJ2-7; d_call: NA; clone_size: many; cdr3_nt: TGTGCCACCAGCAGAGCTTCGGGGCCACGGTCCTACGAGCAGTACTTC; cdr3_aa: CATSRASGPRSYEQYF
v_call: TRBV29-1; j_call: TRBJ2-5; d_call: TRBD2; clone_size: NA; cdr3_nt: TGCAGCGTTCAGGCGGGAGGGCTGAAGACCCAGTACTTC; cdr3_aa: CSVQAGGLKTQYF
v_call: TRBV18; j_call: TRBJ2-2; d_call: NA; clone_size: NA; cdr3_nt: TGTGCCAGCTCATTTGACCGTCTGGCCGGGGAGCTGTTTTTT; cdr3_aa: CASSFDRLAGELFF
v_call: TRBV14; j_call: TRBJ2-7; d_call: NA; clone_size: few; cdr3_nt: TGTGCCAGCAGCCAAGCCTGGAGGGAGCAGTACTTC; cdr3_aa: CASSQAWREQYF
v_call: TRBV7-8; j_call: TRBJ1-1; d_call: NA; clone_size: NA; cdr3_nt: TGTGCCAGCAGCTTAAGCTATCGGGAAGGTACTGAAGCTTTCTTT; cdr3_aa: CASSLSYREGTEAFF
v_call: TRBV7-2; j_call: TRBJ1-5; d_call: NA; clone_size: once; cdr3_nt: TGTGCCAGCAGCTTAGGTGGGGGATATAGCAATCAGCCCCAGCATTTT; cdr3_aa: CASSLGGGYSNQPQHF
v_call: TRBV4-2; j_call: TRBJ2-7; d_call: TRBD2; clone_size: NA; cdr3_nt: TGTGCCAGCAGCCCAGTTGGCGGGAGCTCCTACGAGCAGTACTTC; cdr3_aa: CASSPVGGSSYEQYF
v_call: TRBV18; j_call: TRBJ1-4; d_call: NA; clone_size: few; cdr3_nt: TGTGCCAGCTCAGAACTTACAGGGAACCTTCGAGAAAAACTGTTTTTT; cdr3_aa: CASSELTGNLREKLFF
v_call: TRBV6-5; j_call: TRBJ1-4; d_call: NA; clone_size: NA; cdr3_nt: TGTGCCAGCAGTAGGGTGGGGCTAGCTAATGAAAAACTGTTTTTT; cdr3_aa: CASSRVGLANEKLFF
v_call: TRBV11-2; j_call: TRBJ2-1; d_call: NA; clone_size: NA; cdr3_nt: TGTGCCAGCAGCCCCAACTCCCATTCTAAAGGGCAGTTCTTC; cdr3_aa: CASSPNSHSKGQFF
v_call: TRBV12-2; j_call: TRBJ1-2; d_call: NA; clone_size: NA; cdr3_nt: TGTGCAAGTCGCCCCCACGGACCCCTCGATGCTAACTATGGCTACACCTTC; cdr3_aa: CASRPHGPLDANYGYTF
v_call: TRBV27; j_call: TRBJ2-1; d_call: NA; clone_size: NA; cdr3_nt: TGTGCCAGCAGTCCCCGGGCAGTTGTCGGCAATGAGCAGTTCTTC; cdr3_aa: CASSPRAVVGNEQFF
v_call: TRBV5-4; j_call: TRBJ2-7; d_call: TRBD2; clone_size: medium-sized; cdr3_nt: TGTGCCAGCAGCTTGGTGCGAATCGGGACTAGCGGAACCTACGAGCAGTACTTC; cdr3_aa: CASSLVRIGTSGTYEQYF
v_call: TRBV9; j_call: TRBJ1-3; d_call: TRBD1; clone_size: NA; cdr3_nt: TGTGCCAGCAGCGTTCTCACAGGGGGCGGAAACACCATATATTTT; cdr3_aa: CASSVLTGGGNTIYF
v_call: TRBV19; j_call: TRBJ1-1; d_call: NA; clone_size: NA; cdr3_nt: TGTGCCAGTACCGAACTTGGGGCCTGGAACACTGAAGCTTTCTTT; cdr3_aa: CASTELGAWNTEAFF
v_call: TRBV5-1; j_call: TRBJ1-1; d_call: TRBD1; clone_size: NA; cdr3_nt: TGCGCCAGCAGCTTGGAACCGGGACAGGGCATGAACACTGAAGCTTTCTTT; cdr3_aa: CASSLEPGQGMNTEAFF
v_call: TRBV28; j_call: TRBJ1-1; d_call: NA; clone_size: NA; cdr3_nt: TGTGCCAGCAGAGTGACCACTGAAGCTTTCTTT; cdr3_aa: CASRVTTEAFF
v_call: TRBV29-1; j_call: TRBJ2-7; d_call: NA; clone_size: few; cdr3_nt: TGCAGCGTTCAAAAGGAATACGAGCAGTACTTC; cdr3_aa: CSVQKEYEQYF